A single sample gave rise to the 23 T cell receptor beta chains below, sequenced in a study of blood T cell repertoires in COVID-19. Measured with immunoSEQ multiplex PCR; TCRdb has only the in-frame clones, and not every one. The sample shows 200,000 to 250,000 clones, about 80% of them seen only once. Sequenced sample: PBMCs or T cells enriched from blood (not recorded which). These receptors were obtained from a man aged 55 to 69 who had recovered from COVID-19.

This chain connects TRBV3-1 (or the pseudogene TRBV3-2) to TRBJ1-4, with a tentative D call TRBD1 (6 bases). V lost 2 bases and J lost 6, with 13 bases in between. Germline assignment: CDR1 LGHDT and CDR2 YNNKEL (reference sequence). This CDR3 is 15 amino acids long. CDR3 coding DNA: TGTGCCAGCAGCCAATACCGGGACACCCATGAAAAACTGTTTTTT. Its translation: CASSQYRDTHEKLFF.

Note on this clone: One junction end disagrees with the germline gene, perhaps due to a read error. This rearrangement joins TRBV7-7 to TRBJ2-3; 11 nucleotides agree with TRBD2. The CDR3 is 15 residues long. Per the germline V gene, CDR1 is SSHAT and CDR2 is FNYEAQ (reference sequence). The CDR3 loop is CASSRLAGSTDTQYF. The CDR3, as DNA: TGTGCTAGCAGCAGACTAGCGGGGTCCACAGATACGCAGTATTTT.

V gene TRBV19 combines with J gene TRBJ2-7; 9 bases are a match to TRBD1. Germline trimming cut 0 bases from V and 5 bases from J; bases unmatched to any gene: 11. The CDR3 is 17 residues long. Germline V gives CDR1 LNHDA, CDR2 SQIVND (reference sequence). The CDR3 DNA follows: TGTGCCAGTAGTATAGATATCCGAGGACAGGGGAGCAACGAGCAGTACTTC. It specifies CASSIDIRGQGSNEQYF.

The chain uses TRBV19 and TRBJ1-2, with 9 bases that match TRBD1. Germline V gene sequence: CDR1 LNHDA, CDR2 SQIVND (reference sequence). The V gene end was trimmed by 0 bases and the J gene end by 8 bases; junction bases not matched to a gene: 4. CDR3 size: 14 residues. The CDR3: CASSIEGQGYGYTF. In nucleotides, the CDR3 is TGTGCCAGTAGTATAGAAGGACAGGGGTACGGCTACACCTTC.

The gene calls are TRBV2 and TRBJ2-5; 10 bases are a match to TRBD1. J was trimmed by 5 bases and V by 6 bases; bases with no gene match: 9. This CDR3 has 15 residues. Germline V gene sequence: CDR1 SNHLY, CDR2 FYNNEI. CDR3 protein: CASSTRDRGGETQYF. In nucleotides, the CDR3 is TGTGCCAGCAGCACAAGGGACAGGGGAGGCGAGACCCAGTACTTC.

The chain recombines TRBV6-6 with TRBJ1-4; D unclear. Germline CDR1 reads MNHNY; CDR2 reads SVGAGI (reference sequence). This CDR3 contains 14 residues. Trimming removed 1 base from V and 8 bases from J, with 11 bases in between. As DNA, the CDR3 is TGTGCCAGCAGTTACTTCGGTGCGGGGGAAAAACTGTTTTTT. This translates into CASSYFGAGEKLFF.

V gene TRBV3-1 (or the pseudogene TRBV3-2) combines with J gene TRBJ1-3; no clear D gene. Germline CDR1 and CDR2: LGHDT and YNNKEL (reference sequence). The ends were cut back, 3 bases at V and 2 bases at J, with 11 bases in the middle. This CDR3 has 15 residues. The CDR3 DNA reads TGTGCCAGCAGCCAGAACAGTTGGACTGGAAACACCATATATTTT. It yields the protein CASSQNSWTGNTIYF.

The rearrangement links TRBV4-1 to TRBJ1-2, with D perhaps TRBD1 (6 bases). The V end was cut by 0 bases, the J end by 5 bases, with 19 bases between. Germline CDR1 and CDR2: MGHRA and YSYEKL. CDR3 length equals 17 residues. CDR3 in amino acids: CASSQEADTMQGYGYTF. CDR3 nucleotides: TGCGCCAGCAGCCAAGAAGCGGACACCATGCAGGGGTATGGCTACACCTTC.

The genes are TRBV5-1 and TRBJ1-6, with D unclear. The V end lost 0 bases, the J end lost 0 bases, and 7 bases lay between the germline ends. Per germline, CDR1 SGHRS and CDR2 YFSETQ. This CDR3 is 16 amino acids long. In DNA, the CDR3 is TGCGCCAGCAGCTTGGGGGCCACCTCCTATAATTCACCCCTCCACTTT. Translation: CASSLGATSYNSPLHF.

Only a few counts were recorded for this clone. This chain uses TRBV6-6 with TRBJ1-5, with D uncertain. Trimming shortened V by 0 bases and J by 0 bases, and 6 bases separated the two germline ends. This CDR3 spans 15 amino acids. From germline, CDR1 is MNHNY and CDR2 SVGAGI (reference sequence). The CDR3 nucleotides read TGTGCCAGCAGTTACTCTGCGGATAGCAATCAGCCCCAGCATTTT. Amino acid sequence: CASSYSADSNQPQHF.

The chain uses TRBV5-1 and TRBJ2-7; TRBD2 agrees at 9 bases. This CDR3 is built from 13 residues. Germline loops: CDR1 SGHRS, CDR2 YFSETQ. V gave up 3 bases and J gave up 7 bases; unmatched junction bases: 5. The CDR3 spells CASSSSGGREQYF. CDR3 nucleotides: TGCGCCAGCAGCTCGAGCGGGGGGAGGGAGCAGTACTTC. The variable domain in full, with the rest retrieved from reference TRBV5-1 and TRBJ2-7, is KAGVTQTPRYLIKTRGQQVTLSCSPISGHRSVSWYQQTPGQGLQFLFEYFSETQRNKGNFPGRFSGRQFSNSRSEMNVSTLELGDSALYLCASSSSGGREQYFGPGTRLTVT.

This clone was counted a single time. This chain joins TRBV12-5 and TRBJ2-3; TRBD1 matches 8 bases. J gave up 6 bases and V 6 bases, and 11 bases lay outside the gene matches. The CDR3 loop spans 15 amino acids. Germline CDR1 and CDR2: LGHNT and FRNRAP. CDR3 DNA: TGTGCTAGTGGCCAGGGGGCGTTAAGTTATGATACGCAGTATTTT. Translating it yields CASGQGALSYDTQYF.

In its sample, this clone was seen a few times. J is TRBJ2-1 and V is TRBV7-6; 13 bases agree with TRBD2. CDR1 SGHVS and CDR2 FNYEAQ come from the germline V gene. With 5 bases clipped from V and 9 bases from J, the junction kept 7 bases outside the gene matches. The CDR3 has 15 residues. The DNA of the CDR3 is TGTGCCAGCAGCCCCGCTGGACTAGCGGGGGTTGAGCAGTTCTTC. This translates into CASSPAGLAGVEQFF.

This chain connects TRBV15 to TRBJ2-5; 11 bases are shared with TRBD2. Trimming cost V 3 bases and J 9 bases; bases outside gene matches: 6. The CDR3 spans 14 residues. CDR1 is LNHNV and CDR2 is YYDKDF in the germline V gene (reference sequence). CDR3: CATSRGTSGPAQYF. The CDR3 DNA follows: TGTGCCACCAGCAGGGGGACTAGCGGACCGGCCCAGTACTTC. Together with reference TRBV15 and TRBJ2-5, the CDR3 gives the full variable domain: DAMVIQNPRYQVTQFGKPVTLSCSQTLNHNVMYWYQQKSSQAPKLLFHYYDKDFNNEADTPDNFQSRRPNTSFCFLDIRSPGLGDTAMYLCATSRGTSGPAQYFGPGTRLLVL.

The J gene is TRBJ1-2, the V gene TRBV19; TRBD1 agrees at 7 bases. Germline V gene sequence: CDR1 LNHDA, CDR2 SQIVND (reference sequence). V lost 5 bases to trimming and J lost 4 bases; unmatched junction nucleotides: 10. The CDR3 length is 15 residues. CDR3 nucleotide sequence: TGTGCCAGTAGTGGACAGGCGCCTAAGAGCTATGGCTACACCTTC. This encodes CASSGQAPKSYGYTF.

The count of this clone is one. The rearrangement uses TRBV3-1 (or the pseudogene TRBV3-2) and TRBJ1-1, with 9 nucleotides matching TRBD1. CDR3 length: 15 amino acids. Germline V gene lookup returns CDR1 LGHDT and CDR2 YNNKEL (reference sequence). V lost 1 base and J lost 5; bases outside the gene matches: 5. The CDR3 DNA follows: TGTGCCAGCAGCCAAGGGACAGGGGCCGGTACTGAAGCTTTCTTT. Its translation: CASSQGTGAGTEAFF.

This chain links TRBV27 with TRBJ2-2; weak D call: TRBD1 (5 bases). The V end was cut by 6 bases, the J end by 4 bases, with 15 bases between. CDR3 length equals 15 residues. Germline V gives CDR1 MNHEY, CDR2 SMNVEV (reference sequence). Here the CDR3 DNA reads TGTGCCAGCAGCCCACAGGCTTCGCCCACCGGGGAGCTGTTTTTT. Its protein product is CASSPQASPTGELFF.

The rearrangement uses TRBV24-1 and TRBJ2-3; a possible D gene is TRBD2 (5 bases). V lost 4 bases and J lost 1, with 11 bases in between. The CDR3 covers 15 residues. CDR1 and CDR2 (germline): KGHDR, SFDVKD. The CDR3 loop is CATSDSTRGTDTQYF. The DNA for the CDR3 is TGTGCCACCAGTGACAGCACGCGGGGCACAGATACGCAGTATTTT.

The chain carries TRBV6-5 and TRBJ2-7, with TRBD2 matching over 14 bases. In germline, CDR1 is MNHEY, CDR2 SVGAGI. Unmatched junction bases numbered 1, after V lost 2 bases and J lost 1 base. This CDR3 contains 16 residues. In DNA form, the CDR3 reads TGTGCCAGCAGTTACGGGACTAGCGGGGGTTCCTACGAGCAGTACTTC. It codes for CASSYGTSGGSYEQYF.

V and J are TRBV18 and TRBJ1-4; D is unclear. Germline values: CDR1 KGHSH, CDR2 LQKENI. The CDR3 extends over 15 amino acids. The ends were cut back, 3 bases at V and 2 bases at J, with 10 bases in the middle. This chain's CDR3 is CASSPSVQTNEKLFF. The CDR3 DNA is TGTGCCAGCTCACCGTCGGTACAGACTAATGAAAAACTGTTTTTT.

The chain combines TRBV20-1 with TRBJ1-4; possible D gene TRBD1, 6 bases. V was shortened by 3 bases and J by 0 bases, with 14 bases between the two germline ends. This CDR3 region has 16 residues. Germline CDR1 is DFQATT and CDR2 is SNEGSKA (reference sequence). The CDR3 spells CSASEGTSATNEKLFF. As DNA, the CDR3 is TGCAGTGCTAGTGAAGGGACATCGGCAACTAATGAAAAACTGTTTTTT.

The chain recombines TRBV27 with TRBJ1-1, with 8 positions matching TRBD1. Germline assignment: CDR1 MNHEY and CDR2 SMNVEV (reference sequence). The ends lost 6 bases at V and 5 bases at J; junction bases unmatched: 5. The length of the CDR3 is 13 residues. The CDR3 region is CASRPDRATEAFF. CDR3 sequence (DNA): TGTGCCAGCAGACCGGACAGGGCAACTGAAGCTTTCTTT.

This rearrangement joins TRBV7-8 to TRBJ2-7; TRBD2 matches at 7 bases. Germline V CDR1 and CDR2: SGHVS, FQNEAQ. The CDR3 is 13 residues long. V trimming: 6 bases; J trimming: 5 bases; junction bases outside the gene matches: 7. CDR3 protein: CASRLAQGDEQYF. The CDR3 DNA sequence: TGTGCCAGCAGACTAGCGCAGGGTGACGAGCAGTACTTC.